A selection of T cell receptor beta chains follows, all from one sample in a study of siplizumab effects on memory and regulatory T cells. Repertoires were generated with immunoSEQ multiplex PCR, while TCRdb's copy carries only in-frame clones and drops some. Counted here are roughly 68,000 clones, around 96% occurring once; the ten biggest clones make up about 0.091%. The sample consisted of naive CD8+ T cells sorted from blood. The receptors were sampled from a human donor in good health. Each CDR3 is given with its conserved first and last residue.

v_call: TRBV5-1; j_call: TRBJ2-1; cdr3_aa: CASRIRPNALDEQFF
v_call: TRBV19; j_call: TRBJ2-7; cdr3_aa: CASSTGTYRPYEQYF
v_call: TRBV2; j_call: TRBJ2-7; cdr3_aa: CASSNGLGSYEQYF
v_call: TRBV28; j_call: TRBJ1-1; cdr3_aa: CASSFRGLNTEAFF
v_call: TRBV9; j_call: TRBJ2-5; cdr3_aa: CASSPRFTDPGGETQYF
v_call: TRBV5-6; j_call: TRBJ1-1; cdr3_aa: CASSLSGAEAFF
v_call: TRBV7-6; j_call: TRBJ2-1; cdr3_aa: CASSLEIGMGEQFF
v_call: TRBV10-1; j_call: TRBJ2-3; cdr3_aa: CASSESAGAFTDTQYF
v_call: TRBV19; j_call: TRBJ1-2; cdr3_aa: CASTPRDPHGYTF
v_call: TRBV11-2; j_call: TRBJ1-2; cdr3_aa: CASSPTLEGVPANYGYTF
v_call: TRBV19; j_call: TRBJ2-7; cdr3_aa: CASSIDLDRGPSYEQYF
v_call: TRBV4-1; j_call: TRBJ2-1; cdr3_aa: CASSQSRDSEQFF
v_call: TRBV5-1; j_call: TRBJ2-1; cdr3_aa: CASSIGTGAQNEQFF